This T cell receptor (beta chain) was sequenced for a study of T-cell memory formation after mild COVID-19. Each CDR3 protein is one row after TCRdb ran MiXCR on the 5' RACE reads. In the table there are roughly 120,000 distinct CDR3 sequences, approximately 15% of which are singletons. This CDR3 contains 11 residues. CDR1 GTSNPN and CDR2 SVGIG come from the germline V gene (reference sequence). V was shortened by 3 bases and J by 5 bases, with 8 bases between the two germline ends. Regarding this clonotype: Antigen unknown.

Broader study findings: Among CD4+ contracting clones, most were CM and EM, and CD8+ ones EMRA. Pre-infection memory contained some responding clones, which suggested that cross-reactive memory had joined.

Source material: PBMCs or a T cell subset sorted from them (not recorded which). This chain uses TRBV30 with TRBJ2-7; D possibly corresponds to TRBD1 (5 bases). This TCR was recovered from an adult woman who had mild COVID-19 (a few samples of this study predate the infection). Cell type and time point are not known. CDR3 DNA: TGTGCCTGGAGCGCAGGGAACGAGCAGTACTTC. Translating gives CAWSAGNEQYF. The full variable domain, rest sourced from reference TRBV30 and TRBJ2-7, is SQTIHQWPATLVQPVGSPLSLECTVEGTSNPNLYWYRQAAGRGLQLLFYSVGIGQISSEVPQNLSASRPQDRQFILSSKKLLLSDSGFYLCAWSAGNEQYFGPGTRLTVT.